This T cell receptor beta chain was captured in a study of blood T cell repertoires in COVID-19. Study background: Spain, Italy and the United States supplied samples that represented acute and convalescent COVID-19.

As processed by the authors: Scientists estimated how many nucleated cells there were by amplifying reference gene primers. Assay used: immunoSEQ multiplex PCR; TCRdb lists only in-frame clones, some missing. V and J calls and clone size are copied from that table; D and trimming were computed from the DNA. The sample consists of tens of thousands of clones, about 76% of them appearing once. Trimming cost V 5 bases and J 8 bases, with 9 bases left between them. The CDR3 runs to 12 residues. CDR1 is SGHVS and CDR2 is FQNEAQ in the germline V gene. Sample: peripheral blood. The receptor comes from a woman older than 75 with active or convalescent COVID-19. The chain recombines TRBV7-8 with TRBJ1-4; unclear D gene. In DNA, the CDR3 is TGTGCCAGCAGCCGATCCGGGGAAAAACTGTTTTTT. Translated: CASSRSGEKLFF.